These 30 T cell receptor beta chains share one sample of origin, sequenced in a study of CD8 T cells in ankylosing spondylitis. TCRdb reprocessed the 5' RACE reads via MiXCR and lists one record per CDR3 protein. Of 250,000 or so distinct CDR3 sequences in the sample, about 11% are singletons; the top ten hold approximately 6.6%. Sequencing was done on a sample of blood, either unsorted or a sorted T cell fraction (not recorded which). These receptor sequences come from a male donor with ankylosing spondylitis or in good health (not recorded which).

The chain joins TRBV11-2 to TRBJ2-1; TRBD2 agrees at 8 bases. CDR1 and CDR2 (germline): SGHAT, FQNNGV. The CDR3 extends over 19 amino acids. V gave up 4 bases and J gave up 2 bases; unmatched junction bases: 16. CDR3 in DNA: TGTGCCAGCAGCTCTACCGGGGGGGCCGTTAAACCTACCTACAATGAGCAGTTCTTC. Amino acids: CASSSTGGAVKPTYNEQFF.

The CDR3 nucleotides read TGTGCCAGCAGCCCGGAGTGGACTAGCGCTCCGTACAATGAGCAGTTCTTC. It translates to CASSPEWTSAPYNEQFF. The rearrangement joins TRBV3-1 to TRBJ2-1, with 9 bases fitting TRBD2. V gave up 4 bases and J gave up 4 bases; unmatched junction bases: 11. Per germline, CDR1 LGHDT and CDR2 YNNKEL (reference sequence). The CDR3 extends over 17 amino acids.

This clonotype was found a few times. The CDR3 region has the DNA TGTGCCAGCAGCCAGCGGGGGGGCCTGGAGACCCAGTACTTC. Translation gives CASSQRGGLETQYF. The V gene is TRBV14, the J gene TRBJ2-5; 9 bases align to TRBD2. CDR1 is SGHDN, CDR2 FVKESK, per germline. The J segment lost 5 bases and the V segment lost 3 bases, leaving 4 bases of the junction unmatched. The CDR3 contains 14 residues.

Regarding this clonotype: At one end, the junction sequence differs from germline, possibly due to a read error. The chain uses TRBV6-6 and TRBJ2-3; D tentatively reads TRBD1 or TRBD2 (5 bases each). Germline CDR1 MNHNY, CDR2 SVGAGI (reference sequence). This CDR3 region has 14 residues. CDR3 sequence: CASSPGRSTDMQYF. The CDR3 DNA reads TGTGCCAGCAGCCCGGGACGTTCCACAGATATGCAGTATTTT.

In this sample, this clonotype turned up many times. The rearrangement joins TRBV7-2 to TRBJ2-7; D not certain. Germline CDR1 SGHTA, CDR2 FQGNSA. CDR3 length equals 12 residues. V gave up 2 bases and J gave up 6 bases, with 8 bases separating them. The CDR3 nucleotides are TGTGCCAGCAGCTTAAGTACGGCCGAGCAGTACTTC. Translating gives CASSLSTAEQYF.

This clonotype was found many times. V is TRBV12-3 or TRBV12-4 and J is TRBJ2-3; D uncertain. The germline V and J ends were trimmed by 5 bases and 6 bases, with 9 bases remaining between them. This CDR3 is built from 12 residues. The CDR3 spells CASSHGSDTQYF. The DNA of the CDR3 is TGTGCCAGCAGTCATGGTTCTGATACGCAGTATTTT.

This clonotype was seen a handful of times. The chain carries TRBV4-1 and TRBJ2-3; 7 bases match TRBD2. The CDR3 runs to 17 residues. The ends lost 3 bases at V and 6 bases at J; junction bases unmatched: 15. CDR1 is MGHRA, CDR2 YSYEKL, per germline. Here the CDR3 reads CASSHVWGSGTKDTQYF. For the CDR3, the DNA is TGCGCCAGCAGCCATGTCTGGGGGAGCGGGACCAAGGATACGCAGTATTTT.

The chain carries TRBV7-2 and TRBJ2-3; 9 bases are shared with TRBD2. The CDR3 loop spans 16 amino acids. After removal of 2 bases from V and 5 bases from J, the junction contained 8 bases not matched to a gene. Germline CDR1 is SGHTA and CDR2 is FQGNSA. The CDR3 loop reads CASSLMAGGLGDTQYF. The DNA for the CDR3 is TGTGCCAGCAGCTTAATGGCGGGGGGGCTAGGAGATACGCAGTATTTT.

In this sample, this clonotype turned up a few times. The chain combines TRBV11-2 with TRBJ2-7; tentative D call: TRBD2 (6 bases). The CDR3 is 16 amino acids. Germline V CDR1 and CDR2: SGHAT, FQNNGV. V gave up 3 bases and J gave up 7 bases, with 22 bases separating them. CDR3 in DNA: TGTGCCAGCAGCTTGCAAGCGGGCCAGACCTACGAAGAGCAGTACTTC. Translation gives CASSLQAGQTYEEQYF.

This clonotype was detected a few times. The chain is built from TRBV20-1 and TRBJ1-1; perhaps TRBD1 as D (5 bases). The CDR3 is 17 amino acids. V lost 1 base to trimming and J lost 0 bases, with 18 bases between them. CDR1 DFQATT and CDR2 SNEGSKA come from the germline V gene (reference sequence). The CDR3 DNA is TGCAGTGCTAGAGTTCCCAGACTAAGGGACGTGAACACTGAAGCTTTCTTT. It is translated as CSARVPRLRDVNTEAFF.

This clonotype turned up a few times. A read error may explain this, as a much larger clone is one base away. This chain connects TRBV24-1 to TRBJ2-2; D is uncertain. The CDR3 covers 12 residues. CDR1 and CDR2 (germline): KGHDR, SFDVKD. V shed 6 bases and J shed 2 bases, with 3 bases lying between them. The CDR3, as DNA: TGTGCCACCAGTCAAAACACCGGGGAGCTGTTTTTT. Residues: CATSQNTGELFF.

This clonotype was counted at least ten times. J is TRBJ1-2 and V is TRBV9; D remains ambiguous. CDR1 is SGDLS, CDR2 YYNGEE, per germline. This CDR3 spans 15 amino acids. Between the trimmed V and J ends, which lost 0 bases and 4 bases, there was a span of 13 bases. CDR3 nucleotides: TGTGCCAGCAGCGTAGGTCTGGGTTTGACCTATGGCTACACCTTC. This encodes CASSVGLGLTYGYTF.

This clonotype was counted only a few times. The chain combines TRBV4-1 with TRBJ1-4; D may be TRBD1 (6 bases). The CDR3 extends over 15 amino acids. Germline V gene data show CDR1 as MGHRA and CDR2 as YSYEKL. Trimming removed 1 base from V and 7 bases from J, with 13 bases in between. In DNA form, the CDR3 reads TGCGCCAGCAGCCAAGGTATGCAGGGGCGTGAAAAACTGTTTTTT. The encoded protein is CASSQGMQGREKLFF.

The table lists this clonotype with a few counts. This sequence joins TRBV7-9 and TRBJ1-6, with D perhaps matching TRBD1 (5 bases). CDR1 and CDR2 from the germline V gene are SEHNR and FQNEAQ (reference sequence). There are 17 residues in the CDR3. V lost 5 bases and J lost 5, with 19 bases in between. The CDR3 here is CASSPPFGRTNNSPLHF. CDR3 bases: TGTGCCAGCAGCCCGCCTTTTGGCAGGACAAATAATTCACCCCTCCACTTT.

This clonotype came up many times. This rearrangement joins TRBV4-1 to TRBJ2-5, with D uncertain. The CDR3 is 14 amino acids. Trimming pared 0 bases from V and 5 bases from J, leaving 10 bases between. Germline assignment: CDR1 MGHRA and CDR2 YSYEKL. The CDR3 DNA follows: TGCGCCAGCAGCCAAGATTGGTCAAAGGAGACCCAGTACTTC. It translates to CASSQDWSKETQYF.

The CDR3 DNA follows: TGTGCCAGCAGTGGGTTTGGTATTAGCCAGCAGTTCTTC. Encoded protein: CASSGFGISQQFF. This rearrangement joins TRBV2 to TRBJ2-1, with no clear D. Between the trimmed V and J ends, which lost 4 bases and 11 bases, there was a span of 15 bases. The CDR3 has 13 amino acids. Germline loops: CDR1 SNHLY, CDR2 FYNNEI.

The table lists this clonotype with many counts. The chain combines TRBV20-1 with TRBJ2-3; 8 bases align to TRBD2. From germline, CDR1 is DFQATT and CDR2 SNEGSKA (reference sequence). The CDR3 is made up of 14 amino acids. V trimming: 3 bases; J trimming: 3 bases; junction bases outside the gene matches: 5. CDR3 loop: CSASGGAMTDTQYF. In nucleotides, the CDR3 is TGCAGTGCTAGCGGGGGGGCCATGACAGATACGCAGTATTTT.

The chain is built from TRBV28 and TRBJ1-5; the D is unclear. Germline CDR1 and CDR2: MDHEN and SYDVKM. CDR3 length: 11 residues. The V and J ends lost 5 bases and 3 bases respectively, with 2 bases between them. The CDR3 bases are TGTGCCAGCAGTAACAATCAGCCCCAGCATTTT. Protein: CASSNNQPQHF.

This clonotype was recorded many times. The chain couples TRBV5-5 to TRBJ2-5; unclear D gene. The CDR3 covers 14 residues. CDR1 and CDR2 (germline): SGHKS, YYEKEE (reference sequence). Trimming pared 4 bases from V and 9 bases from J, leaving 19 bases between. CDR3 bases: TGTGCCAGCAGCGACGATACGCCGGTGGCGCCCCAGTACTTC. Protein sequence: CASSDDTPVAPQYF.

This clonotype has at least ten counts. The chain links TRBV5-1 to TRBJ2-3; tentative D call: TRBD1 (5 bases). V was cut by 1 base and J by 0 bases, with 15 bases left in between. The CDR3 is 17 residues long. Germline V CDR1 and CDR2: SGHRS, YFSETQ. CDR3 sequence: CASSLRTGASSTDTQYF. In nucleotides, the CDR3 is TGCGCCAGCAGCTTGAGAACAGGAGCTTCTAGCACAGATACGCAGTATTTT.

This clonotype was observed many times. The chain carries TRBV15 and TRBJ2-1; 7 bases line up with TRBD2. The CDR3 covers 15 residues. CDR1 and CDR2 (germline): LNHNV, YYDKDF (reference sequence). J was trimmed by 8 bases and V by 2 bases; bases with no gene match: 9. In DNA, the CDR3 is TGTGCCACCAGCAGATTGGGATACCGGGGGGATGAGCAGTTCTTC. This gives the protein CATSRLGYRGDEQFF.

V usage is TRBV20-1 and J usage is TRBJ2-1, with TRBD1 identical over 10 bases. V lost 0 bases, J lost 8 bases, and 7 bases stayed unmatched. Per the germline V gene, CDR1 is DFQATT and CDR2 is SNEGSKA (reference sequence). The CDR3 extends over 15 amino acids. The CDR3 region has the DNA TGCAGTGCTAGAGAGGGGACAGGGGTTTTCGATGAGCAGTTCTTC. This translates into CSAREGTGVFDEQFF.

V usage is TRBV7-9 and J usage is TRBJ1-1; the D is unclear. V lost 1 base to trimming and J lost 11 bases, with 11 bases between them. Germline CDR1 is SEHNR and CDR2 is FQNEAQ (reference sequence). This CDR3 contains 12 residues. The CDR3 DNA reads TGTGCCAGCAGCTTAGACTCATACGAGGCTTTCTTT. Residues: CASSLDSYEAFF.

The chain couples TRBV18 to TRBJ2-7, with D possibly TRBD1 on 5 matching bases. The V gene lost 2 bases and the J gene lost 3 bases, with 17 bases spanning the gap. CDR1 and CDR2 from the germline V gene are KGHSH and LQKENI. CDR3 length: 16 amino acids. The chain's CDR3 is CASSPFLVDSNYEQYF. The CDR3 bases are TGTGCCAGCTCACCATTTCTAGTTGACAGTAACTACGAGCAGTACTTC.

This clonotype turned up a few times. Being one base from a much bigger clone, this may be a read error. This chain uses TRBV20-1 with TRBJ1-1; D gene unclear. This CDR3 contains 13 residues. The germline gives CDR1 DFQATT, CDR2 SNEGSKA (reference sequence). V was clipped by 3 bases and J by 1 base, with 9 bases between them. The CDR3 spells CSASLGANTEAFF. The CDR3 DNA follows: TGCAGTGCTAGTTTAGGCGCGAACACTGAAGCTTTCTTT.

Ten or more counts support this clonotype. This chain connects TRBV5-1 to TRBJ1-2; D gene ambiguous. V lost 5 bases and J 4 bases, leaving 18 bases between the germline ends. The CDR3 has 15 amino acids. Germline V CDR1 and CDR2: SGHRS, YFSETQ. CDR3 residues: CASSASFTPLYGYTF. CDR3 nucleotides: TGCGCCAGCAGTGCTTCTTTCACCCCCCTCTATGGCTACACCTTC. Full variable domain (rest looked up from reference TRBV5-1 and TRBJ1-2): KAGVTQTPRYLIKTRGQQVTLSCSPISGHRSVSWYQQTPGQGLQFLFEYFSETQRNKGNFPGRFSGRQFSNSRSEMNVSTLELGDSALYLCASSASFTPLYGYTFGSGTRLTVV.

This clonotype was recorded at least ten times. The rearrangement links TRBV20-1 to TRBJ1-1; D ambiguous. Germline V lookup: CDR1 DFQATT, CDR2 SNEGSKA (reference sequence). The germline V and J ends were trimmed by 3 bases and 1 base, with 12 bases remaining between them. The CDR3 runs to 14 residues. The DNA for the CDR3 is TGCAGTGCTAGTGAAGTGCACGGGAACACTGAAGCTTTCTTT. Amino acids: CSASEVHGNTEAFF.

This clonotype came up many times. Mismatch with germline at one junction end may stem from a read error. J is TRBJ2-3 and V is TRBV12-3 or TRBV12-4; 7 bases match TRBD2. This CDR3 comprises 14 residues. CDR3 amino acids: CASSLGGGTDTQYF. For the CDR3, the DNA is TGCGCCAGCAGCTTGGGGGGGGGCACAGATACGCAGTATTTT.

In this sample, this clonotype turned up many times. The chain has TRBV9 and TRBJ1-3; D is unclear. Germline V gene lookup returns CDR1 SGDLS and CDR2 YYNGEE. CDR3 length: 14 residues. V was shortened by 0 bases and J by 3 bases, with 7 bases between the two germline ends. CDR3 DNA: TGTGCCAGCAGCGTAGAGGCGATTGGAAACACCATATATTTT. It codes for CASSVEAIGNTIYF.

This clonotype was recorded at least ten times. The chain uses TRBV20-1 and TRBJ2-3; possible D gene TRBD2, 6 bases. The CDR3 is 14 amino acids. V lost 1 base and J lost 3, with 11 bases in between. The V gene's germline CDR1 is DFQATT and CDR2 SNEGSKA (reference sequence). The CDR3 loop is CSARAAGITDTQYF. DNA for the CDR3: TGCAGTGCTAGAGCGGCGGGAATAACAGATACGCAGTATTTT.